These 32 T cell receptor beta chains share one sample of origin, sequenced in a study of early T cells in non-severe SARS-CoV-2 infection. TCRdb reprocessed the 5' RACE reads with MiXCR, giving one entry per CDR3 protein. Here the sample spans some 30,000 distinct CDR3 sequences, 4.5% to 7% being singletons. The sequencing sample was made of whole blood. These TCRs come from an adult who was a healthcare worker with PCR-confirmed SARS-CoV-2 infection or an uninfected control (not recorded which).

This clonotype has ten or more counts. This rearrangement joins TRBV10-2 to TRBJ2-7; D possibly uses TRBD1 or TRBD2 (5 bases each). This CDR3 spans 13 amino acids. Germline V CDR1 and CDR2: WSHSY, SAAADI. The germline V and J ends were trimmed by 6 bases and 2 bases, with 11 bases remaining between them. CDR3 region: CASRGQEAYEQYF. The CDR3 DNA sequence: TGCGCCAGCAGGGGGCAGGAGGCCTACGAGCAGTACTTC.

In this sample, this clonotype turned up many times. V gene TRBV20-1 combines with J gene TRBJ1-6; D possibly corresponds to TRBD1 (5 bases). CDR3 length: 15 residues. The V gene's germline CDR1 is DFQATT and CDR2 SNEGSKA (reference sequence). Trimming shortened V by 0 bases and J by 6 bases, and 12 bases separated the two germline ends. The CDR3 DNA reads as TGCAGTGCTAGAGATCAGCGGGGGACTAATTCACCCCTCCACTTT. Protein sequence: CSARDQRGTNSPLHF.

In this sample, this clonotype turned up a few times. J is TRBJ2-3 and V is TRBV20-1; 14 nucleotides line up with TRBD2. Unmatched junction bases numbered 8, after V lost 1 base and J lost 8 bases. The CDR3 totals 16 residues. In germline, CDR1 is DFQATT, CDR2 SNEGSKA (reference sequence). The CDR3 is CSARAAGLAGGATQYF. As DNA, the CDR3 is TGCAGTGCTAGAGCCGCTGGACTAGCGGGGGGTGCTACGCAGTATTTT.

This clonotype was observed at least ten times. This chain connects TRBV2 to TRBJ1-1; the D gene is possibly TRBD1 (5 bases). The V and J ends lost 6 bases and 2 bases respectively, with 10 bases between them. CDR3 length: 13 amino acids. Germline CDR1 and CDR2: SNHLY and FYNNEI. CDR3 amino acids: CASREGKNTEAFF. The DNA of the CDR3 is TGTGCCAGCAGAGAGGGGAAAAACACTGAAGCTTTCTTT.

This clonotype was observed at least ten times. This chain links TRBV19 with TRBJ2-3, with TRBD2 as a possible D gene (5 bases). V lost 4 bases and J 14 bases, leaving 19 bases between the germline ends. The germline gives CDR1 LNHDA, CDR2 SQIVND (reference sequence). This CDR3 spans 13 amino acids. CDR3 sequence (DNA): TGTGCCAGTAGTACCCTAGCCCTTCCGAGGCGGTATTTT. Its translation: CASSTLALPRRYF. Combining the CDR3 with reference TRBV19 and TRBJ2-3 gives the whole variable domain DGGITQSPKYLFRKEGQNVTLSCEQNLNHDAMYWYRQDPGQGLRLIYYSQIVNDFQKGDIAEGYSVSREKKESFPLTVTSAQKNPTAFYLCASSTLALPRRYFGPGTRLTVL.

There are many counts of this clonotype. Written as DNA, the CDR3 is TGTGCCAGTAGTCCCGCTAGCGACACCGGGGAGCTGTTTTTT. Translation gives CASSPASDTGELFF. The V gene is TRBV19, the J gene TRBJ2-2; D is possibly TRBD2 (6 bases). CDR1 and CDR2 from the germline V gene are LNHDA and SQIVND (reference sequence). The CDR3 spans 14 residues. Trimming took 5 bases from V and 3 from J, leaving 10 bases between them.

This chain links TRBV2 with TRBJ2-3, with D possibly being TRBD2 (6 bases). In germline, CDR1 is SNHLY, CDR2 FYNNEI. The CDR3 has 15 residues. With 3 bases removed from V and 1 base from J, the gap between germline ends came to 11 bases. The CDR3 DNA reads TGTGCCAGCAGTGAGGGAGGCAGGGGCACAGATACGCAGTATTTT. Translating it yields CASSEGGRGTDTQYF.

This clonotype was seen many times. The chain carries TRBV7-9 and TRBJ2-5; D might be TRBD1 (6 bases). V lost 0 bases and J lost 5, with 19 bases in between. CDR1 and CDR2 from the germline V gene are SEHNR and FQNEAQ (reference sequence). The CDR3 has 17 amino acids. CDR3 DNA: TGTGCCAGCAGCTTAGCGTCTGGGCAGGGGTTCCGGGAGACCCAGTACTTC. Its protein is CASSLASGQGFRETQYF.

This clonotype was counted many times. The CDR3 nucleotides read TGTGCCAGCAGCATGCGACTGATGAAGAGTTCACCCCTCCACTTT. Translation gives CASSMRLMKSSPLHF. The gene calls are TRBV7-2 and TRBJ1-6; D not resolved. CDR3 length: 15 residues. Germline CDR1 reads SGHTA; CDR2 reads FQGNSA. V was pared by 5 bases and J by 9 bases, with 17 bases between.

This clonotype was observed at least ten times. The chain employs TRBV19 and TRBJ2-1; maybe TRBD2 (5 bases). The CDR3 contains 15 residues. Germline values: CDR1 LNHDA, CDR2 SQIVND (reference sequence). V gave up 6 bases and J gave up 0 bases, with 12 bases separating them. The CDR3 region is CASSRSGNSYNEQFF. As DNA, the CDR3 is TGTGCCAGTAGCAGAAGCGGAAACTCCTACAATGAGCAGTTCTTC. Drawing the rest from reference TRBV19 and TRBJ2-1, the complete variable domain is DGGITQSPKYLFRKEGQNVTLSCEQNLNHDAMYWYRQDPGQGLRLIYYSQIVNDFQKGDIAEGYSVSREKKESFPLTVTSAQKNPTAFYLCASSRSGNSYNEQFFGPGTRLTVL.

This clonotype came up many times. This chain links TRBV5-6 with TRBJ2-1, with a weak D call TRBD1 (5 bases). V was cut by 6 bases and J by 8 bases, with 12 bases left in between. CDR1 SGHDT and CDR2 YYEEEE come from the germline V gene. This CDR3 contains 12 residues. CDR3 sequence (DNA): TGTGCCAGCAAGGAAAGGGGCGATGAGCAGTTCTTC. Translated, it gives CASKERGDEQFF.

This clonotype was picked up many times. The rearrangement links TRBV7-9 to TRBJ1-4; 7 positions agree with TRBD1. Germline CDR1 reads SEHNR; CDR2 reads FQNEAQ (reference sequence). The CDR3 extends over 14 amino acids. V was pared by 4 bases and J by 8 bases, with 7 bases of the junction left unmatched. The CDR3 nucleotides are TGTGCCAGCAGCTCAGGAGGGACAGAGGAAAAACTGTTTTTT. It specifies CASSSGGTEEKLFF.

This clonotype occurred many times. V and J are TRBV15 and TRBJ1-1; D gene ambiguous. Trimming cost V 0 bases and J 8 bases, with 13 bases left between them. Germline assignment: CDR1 LNHNV and CDR2 YYDKDF (reference sequence). CDR3 length: 14 residues. The CDR3 region is CATSRDSMAVEAFF. CDR3 bases: TGTGCCACCAGCAGAGATTCGATGGCGGTGGAAGCTTTCTTT.

V gene TRBV5-1 combines with J gene TRBJ2-5; either TRBD1 or TRBD2 may supply D (6 bases each). CDR1 is SGHRS and CDR2 is YFSETQ in the germline V gene. The V end lost 8 bases, the J end lost 1 base, and 18 bases lay between the germline ends. The CDR3 extends over 15 amino acids. The CDR3 reads CASRAGGEIQETQYF. The DNA of the CDR3 is TGCGCCAGTCGCGCCGGGGGCGAAATCCAAGAGACCCAGTACTTC.

This clonotype was seen a handful of times. This rearrangement joins TRBV7-8 to TRBJ2-5; D is possibly TRBD1 (5 bases). The CDR3 is 17 residues long. The V end was cut by 5 bases, the J end by 0 bases, with 19 bases between. Germline V gene data show CDR1 as SGHVS and CDR2 as FQNEAQ. CDR3 region: CASSLRQTRMNQETQYF. The CDR3 DNA reads TGTGCCAGCAGCCTCAGACAGACCAGGATGAACCAAGAGACCCAGTACTTC. Using reference TRBV7-8 and TRBJ2-5 for the parts outside the CDR3, the full variable domain is GAGVSQSPRYKVAKRGQDVALRCDPISGHVSLFWYQQALGQGPEFLTYFQNEAQLDKSGLPSDRFFAERPEGSVSTLKIQRTQQEDSAVYLCASSLRQTRMNQETQYFGPGTRLLVL.

The V and J genes are TRBV5-1 and TRBJ2-6; D possibly corresponds to TRBD2 (5 bases). In germline, CDR1 is SGHRS, CDR2 YFSETQ. This CDR3 spans 15 amino acids. V dropped 2 bases and J dropped 1 base, with 7 bases sitting between them. CDR3: CASSFGESGANVLTF. CDR3 sequence (DNA): TGCGCCAGCAGCTTTGGGGAGTCTGGGGCCAACGTCCTGACTTTC.

This clonotype came up many times. The rearrangement joins TRBV6-1 to TRBJ2-2, with 11 bases lining up with TRBD1. Germline V gene data show CDR1 as MNHNS and CDR2 as SASEGT. Trimming at V came to 8 bases and at J to 5 bases, leaving 10 bases not matched to a gene. This CDR3 spans 16 amino acids. The CDR3 DNA follows: TGTGCCAGCCGGAAGGGACAGGGGGTATCAACCGGGGAGCTGTTTTTT. This translates into CASRKGQGVSTGELFF.

This clonotype was counted between two and nine times. This chain connects TRBV29-1 to TRBJ1-1, with 7 bases aligning to TRBD1. CDR1 and CDR2 (germline): SQVTM, ANQGSEA. The CDR3 contains 14 residues. V lost 5 bases to trimming and J lost 2 bases; unmatched junction nucleotides: 8. The CDR3 sequence is CSVRKDRSNTEAFF. Written as DNA, the CDR3 is TGCAGCGTTCGGAAGGACAGGTCCAACACTGAAGCTTTCTTT.

This clonotype was found many times. The J gene is TRBJ2-3, the V gene TRBV2, with 7 bases aligning to TRBD2. Per the germline V gene, CDR1 is SNHLY and CDR2 is FYNNEI. V shed 6 bases and J 0 bases; nucleotides not matched to a gene: 9. The CDR3 has 16 residues. Written as DNA, the CDR3 is TGTGCCAGCAGAAAAGAACTAGCGTACAGCACAGATACGCAGTATTTT. Encoded protein: CASRKELAYSTDTQYF.

This clonotype was recorded at least ten times. The chain recombines TRBV27 with TRBJ2-1, with 9 bases matching TRBD2. Germline V gives CDR1 MNHEY, CDR2 SMNVEV (reference sequence). The ends lost 6 bases at V and 3 bases at J; junction bases unmatched: 9. This CDR3 is built from 16 residues. This CDR3 is CASRVLAGGSYNEQFF. DNA of the CDR3: TGTGCCAGCAGGGTCCTGGCGGGGGGGAGCTACAATGAGCAGTTCTTC.

This clonotype has a handful of counts. The chain links TRBV6-2 or TRBV6-3 to TRBJ2-6; the match to TRBD1 covers 11 bases. Germline assignment: CDR1 MNHEY and CDR2 SVGEGT. With V trimmed by 1 base and J by 0 bases, 5 bases remained unmatched. This CDR3 comprises 19 residues. The CDR3 protein is CASSYFPDRGHSGANVLTF. In DNA form, the CDR3 reads TGTGCCAGCAGTTACTTCCCGGACAGGGGGCACTCTGGGGCCAACGTCCTGACTTTC.

The table lists this clonotype with many counts. J is TRBJ1-6 and V is TRBV12-3 or TRBV12-4; 10 bases are shared with TRBD1. The CDR3 is 14 amino acids. V lost 3 bases, J lost 9 bases, and 2 bases stayed unmatched. The CDR3 coding sequence is TGTGCCAGCAGTTTCCGGGACAGGGGTTCACCCCTCCACTTT. Encoded protein: CASSFRDRGSPLHF.

There are many counts of this clonotype. The chain employs TRBV11-2 and TRBJ2-5; TRBD1 might be the D (7 bases). The CDR3 consists of 14 residues. The V end lost 5 bases, the J end lost 2 bases, and 12 bases lay between the germline ends. In germline, CDR1 is SGHAT, CDR2 FQNNGV. The DNA of the CDR3 is TGTGCCAGCAGCCAACAGGGGAGGCAAGAGACCCAGTACTTC. It codes for CASSQQGRQETQYF. Filled out from reference TRBV11-2 and TRBJ2-5, the complete variable domain reads EAGVAQSPRYKIIEKRQSVAFWCNPISGHATLYWYQQILGQGPKLLIQFQNNGVVDDSQLPKDRFSAERLKGVDSTLKIQPAKLEDSAVYLCASSQQGRQETQYFGPGTRLLVL.

Ten or more counts support this clonotype. The chain joins TRBV5-1 to TRBJ2-7; TRBD1 agrees at 9 bases. CDR1 and CDR2 from the germline V gene are SGHRS and YFSETQ. This CDR3 comprises 13 residues. The V gene end was trimmed by 3 bases and the J gene end by 6 bases; junction bases not matched to a gene: 4. DNA of the CDR3: TGCGCCAGCAGCTGGACAGGGGACGCCGAGCAGTACTTC. Residues: CASSWTGDAEQYF.

This sequence joins TRBV20-1 and TRBJ2-3; D ambiguous. Germline values: CDR1 DFQATT, CDR2 SNEGSKA (reference sequence). CDR3 size: 10 residues. V shed 4 bases and J shed 6 bases, with 5 bases lying between them. Here the CDR3 reads CSANRDTQYF. Here the CDR3 DNA reads TGCAGTGCTAATAGGGATACGCAGTATTTT.

This clonotype was picked up many times. The chain joins TRBV28 to TRBJ1-6, with a tentative D call TRBD1 (5 bases). The CDR3 contains 14 residues. Germline V CDR1 and CDR2: MDHEN, SYDVKM. Trimming left V 3 bases short and J 6 bases short, with 9 bases between. The CDR3 spells CASSFQGFNSPLHF. The CDR3 region has the DNA TGTGCCAGCAGTTTTCAGGGATTTAATTCACCCCTCCACTTT. Full variable domain (missing parts from reference TRBV28 and TRBJ1-6): DVKVTQSSRYLVKRTGEKVFLECVQDMDHENMFWYRQDPGLGLRLIYFSYDVKMKEKGDIPEGYSVSREKKERFSLILESASTNQTSMYLCASSFQGFNSPLHFGNGTRLTVT.

In its sample, this clonotype was seen many times. The genes are TRBV30 and TRBJ2-4, with 8 nucleotides matching TRBD2. J gave up 1 base and V 8 bases, and 10 bases lay outside the gene matches. The CDR3 spans 15 residues. Germline V gene sequence: CDR1 GTSNPN, CDR2 SVGIG (reference sequence). CDR3 region: CAAGAGAGAKNIQYF. The CDR3 DNA is TGTGCCGCCGGAGCGGGGGCCGGGGCCAAAAACATTCAGTACTTC. Supplemented by reference TRBV30 and TRBJ2-4, the full variable domain reads SQTIHQWPATLVQPVGSPLSLECTVEGTSNPNLYWYRQAAGRGLQLLFYSVGIGQISSEVPQNLSASRPQDRQFILSSKKLLLSDSGFYLCAAGAGAGAKNIQYFGAGTRLSVL.

This clonotype was detected a few times. CDR3: CASSERGTFQETQYF. The CDR3 coding sequence is TGTGCCAGCAGTGAGAGGGGGACCTTCCAAGAGACCCAGTACTTC. The chain couples TRBV2 to TRBJ2-5; D perhaps matches TRBD1 (6 bases). The CDR3 has 15 residues. Trimming shortened V by 3 bases and J by 1 base, and 12 bases separated the two germline ends. Germline CDR1 SNHLY, CDR2 FYNNEI. The full variable domain, rest sourced from reference TRBV2 and TRBJ2-5, is EPEVTQTPSHQVTQMGQEVILRCVPISNHLYFYWYRQILGQKVEFLVSFYNNEISEKSEIFDDQFSVERPDGSNFTLKIRSTKLEDSAMYFCASSERGTFQETQYFGPGTRLLVL.

This clonotype has a count of ten or more. The J gene is TRBJ2-7, the V gene TRBV7-9; 7 bases align to TRBD1. V lost 5 bases, J lost 6 bases, and 13 bases stayed unmatched. Per the germline V gene, CDR1 is SEHNR and CDR2 is FQNEAQ (reference sequence). The CDR3 has 15 amino acids. CDR3: CASSPRGGQIGEQYF. CDR3 DNA sequence: TGTGCCAGCAGCCCACGAGGGGGACAGATAGGCGAGCAGTACTTC.

This clonotype was detected many times. The chain links TRBV7-2 to TRBJ1-4; no reliable D call. The CDR3 has 15 residues. CDR1 is SGHTA, CDR2 FQGNSA, per germline. Deletions cut 5 bases from V and 2 bases from J, with 12 bases between. CDR3 sequence reads: CASSVTKTTNEKLFF. CDR3 sequence (DNA): TGTGCCAGCAGCGTCACCAAGACCACTAATGAAAAACTGTTTTTT.

This clonotype was counted ten times or more. The gene calls are TRBV10-3 and TRBJ2-3; no firm D call. This CDR3 is 11 amino acids long. Germline V gene lookup returns CDR1 ENHRY and CDR2 SYGVKD. V was shortened by 6 bases and J by 4 bases, with 5 bases between the two germline ends. The CDR3 here is CAIRKADTQYF. The DNA of the CDR3 is TGTGCCATCAGAAAAGCAGATACGCAGTATTTT.

This clonotype has ten or more counts. The J gene is TRBJ2-2, the V gene TRBV7-3; D is possibly TRBD1 or TRBD2 (5 bases each). In germline, CDR1 is SGHTA, CDR2 FQGTGA. There are 17 residues in the CDR3. V was pared by 5 bases and J by 9 bases, with 25 bases between. This CDR3 reads CASSPSPPGTLGRELFF. The CDR3 DNA follows: TGTGCCAGCAGCCCCTCACCCCCCGGGACGCTGGGCCGGGAGCTGTTTTTT.